This passage covers 22 T cell receptor beta chains from one sample sequenced in a study of T cells after yellow fever vaccination (dated by TCRdb to between 2018 and 2020). This sample's treatment or condition label indicates: live attenuated yellow fever vaccine strain. Libraries were prepared through 5' RACE. The reads were generated on an Illumina HiSeq 2500. TCRdb passed the public sequencing reads through fastp at Q25 and MiXCR, retaining productive beta sequences. Rows with a matching CDR3 protein are joined into one entry that keeps the most common DNA and genes. The sample data list roughly 100,000 distinct CDR3 sequences, and roughly 10% of these were observed just once. Together, the top ten hold around a sixth of the sample. This sample comprised CD8+ T cells not binding an NS4B(214-222) dextramer, sorted from PBMCs, obtained roughly 15 days after the first yellow fever vaccination. What the cell subset or site label conveys for this sample: NS4B epitope dextramer-negative CD8 T cells. The receptors stem from a man between 18 and 35 years old who received the YFV17D yellow fever vaccine.

This clonotype has more than one count but fewer than ten. The rearrangement links TRBV4-1 to TRBJ1-5, with no clear D. Looked up from germline, CDR1 is MGHRA and CDR2 is YSYEKL. This CDR3 has 17 amino acids. V gave up 4 bases and J gave up 0 bases, with 16 bases separating them. The CDR3 sequence: CASSLKAPGDSNQPQHF. The CDR3, as DNA: TGCGCCAGCAGCCTCAAAGCCCCCGGGGATAGCAATCAGCCCCAGCATTTT.

This chain connects TRBV28 to TRBJ2-2; D not resolved. V lost 5 bases and J 7 bases, leaving 8 bases between the germline ends. CDR1 MDHEN and CDR2 SYDVKM come from the germline V gene. This CDR3 spans 12 amino acids. The CDR3 DNA sequence: TGTGCCAGCAGTGTCGTTGGCGGGGAGCTGTTTTTT. Translation gives CASSVVGGELFF. The complete variable domain, with remaining parts taken from reference TRBV28 and TRBJ2-2, reads DVKVTQSSRYLVKRTGEKVFLECVQDMDHENMFWYRQDPGLGLRLIYFSYDVKMKEKGDIPEGYSVSREKKERFSLILESASTNQTSMYLCASSVVGGELFFGEGSRLTVL.

This clonotype turned up a few times. The chain links TRBV6-1 to TRBJ2-6; the D gene could be TRBD1 or TRBD2 (5 bases each). Germline V CDR1 and CDR2: MNHNS, SASEGT. The CDR3 is 17 residues long. The germline V and J ends were trimmed by 4 bases and 0 bases, with 13 bases remaining between them. The CDR3 sequence is CASSGGSPFSGANVLTF. As DNA, the CDR3 is TGTGCCAGCAGTGGGGGGTCCCCCTTCTCTGGGGCCAACGTCCTGACTTTC.

This clonotype was counted a few times. The chain is built from TRBV5-1 and TRBJ1-5; possible D gene TRBD1, 6 bases. The germline gives CDR1 SGHRS, CDR2 YFSETQ. V was pared by 1 base and J by 2 bases, with 10 bases between. The CDR3 totals 15 residues. Written as DNA, the CDR3 is TGCGCCAGCAGCTTGCGGGGGGGCGGCAATCAGCCCCAGCATTTT. Its protein product is CASSLRGGGNQPQHF.

V gene TRBV7-8 combines with J gene TRBJ2-7; 8 bases line up with TRBD1. CDR1 is SGHVS, CDR2 FQNEAQ, per germline. The CDR3 runs to 16 residues. After removal of 2 bases from V and 5 bases from J, the junction contained 11 bases not matched to a gene. CDR3 bases: TGTGCCAGCAGCTTATGGTCAGGGGGCTTCGGCGACGAGCAGTACTTC. Protein: CASSLWSGGFGDEQYF. Full variable domain (missing parts from reference TRBV7-8 and TRBJ2-7): GAGVSQSPRYKVAKRGQDVALRCDPISGHVSLFWYQQALGQGPEFLTYFQNEAQLDKSGLPSDRFFAERPEGSVSTLKIQRTQQEDSAVYLCASSLWSGGFGDEQYFGPGTRLTVT.

This clonotype was counted at least ten times. The rearrangement uses TRBV7-2 and TRBJ1-4; tentatively, D is TRBD1 (5 bases). This CDR3 region has 13 residues. Trimming left V 8 bases short and J 0 bases short, with 7 bases between. Germline values: CDR1 SGHTA, CDR2 FQGNSA. CDR3 region: CASQTATNEKLFF. As DNA, the CDR3 is TGTGCCAGCCAGACAGCAACTAATGAAAAACTGTTTTTT.

This clonotype was picked up a small number of times. The chain combines TRBV20-1 with TRBJ2-7; D tentatively fits TRBD1 or TRBD2 (6 bases each). Germline CDR1 and CDR2: DFQATT and SNEGSKA (reference sequence). Trimming removed 6 bases from V and 4 bases from J, with 19 bases in between. The CDR3 has 14 residues. CDR3 region: CSAHSRGLPYEQYV. The CDR3 DNA follows: TGCAGTGCCCACTCCAGGGGACTCCCGTACGAGCAGTACGTC.

This chain joins TRBV20-1 and TRBJ2-3; perhaps TRBD2 as D (5 bases). CDR3 size: 14 residues. The germline V gene encodes CDR1 DFQATT and CDR2 SNEGSKA (reference sequence). With 1 base removed from V and 2 bases from J, the gap between germline ends came to 10 bases. In DNA form, the CDR3 reads TGCAGTGCTAGAGGAGGGATGCACACAGATACGCAGTATTTT. Protein sequence: CSARGGMHTDTQYF.

This clonotype was seen at least ten times. The chain carries TRBV5-1 and TRBJ2-7; tentatively, D is TRBD1 or TRBD2 (5 bases each). The germline V gene encodes CDR1 SGHRS and CDR2 YFSETQ. CDR3 size: 14 residues. Trimming stripped 0 bases from V and 4 bases from J, with 11 bases between. CDR3 residues: CASSLGTGAYEQYF. In DNA, the CDR3 is TGCGCCAGCAGCTTGGGGACCGGGGCTTACGAGCAGTACTTC. The variable domain in full, with the rest retrieved from reference TRBV5-1 and TRBJ2-7, is KAGVTQTPRYLIKTRGQQVTLSCSPISGHRSVSWYQQTPGQGLQFLFEYFSETQRNKGNFPGRFSGRQFSNSRSEMNVSTLELGDSALYLCASSLGTGAYEQYFGPGTRLTVT.

The chain carries TRBV5-4 and TRBJ1-2; D gene uncertain. The germline CDR1 and CDR2 sequences are SGHNT and YYREEE (reference sequence). V was pared by 4 bases and J by 7 bases, with 8 bases between. The CDR3 has 11 residues. The CDR3 sequence: CASSLGPGYTF. The CDR3 coding sequence is TGTGCCAGCAGCCTGGGCCCTGGCTACACCTTC.

A few counts support this clonotype. This chain links TRBV19 with TRBJ2-2; a possible D gene is TRBD2 (6 bases). The CDR3 loop spans 15 amino acids. Germline loops: CDR1 LNHDA, CDR2 SQIVND (reference sequence). The germline V and J ends were trimmed by 1 base and 4 bases, with 10 bases remaining between them. The DNA of the CDR3 is TGTGCCAGTAGTATAGCCCAGCGGGCCACCGGGGAGCTGTTTTTT. Translation: CASSIAQRATGELFF.

This clonotype has ten or more counts. The chain links TRBV10-3 to TRBJ1-2; D not certain. There are 14 residues in the CDR3. Deletions cut 0 bases from V and 2 bases from J, with 7 bases between. CDR1 and CDR2 (germline): ENHRY, SYGVKD. The CDR3 bases are TGTGCCATCAGTGAGTCGCCGGTCAACTATGGCTACACCTTC. It codes for CAISESPVNYGYTF.

Ten or more counts support this clonotype. This rearrangement joins TRBV29-1 to TRBJ2-1; 7 bases agree with TRBD2. Germline values: CDR1 SQVTM, CDR2 ANQGSEA. Unmatched junction bases numbered 2, after V lost 4 bases and J lost 2 bases. This CDR3 contains 13 residues. The CDR3 nucleotides read TGCAGCGTTGCTGGGGGGGCCTACAATGAGCAGTTCTTC. Its translation is CSVAGGAYNEQFF.

There are many counts of this clonotype. The chain combines TRBV4-2 with TRBJ1-1; possible D gene TRBD1, 5 bases. CDR3 length equals 12 residues. V was clipped by 7 bases and J by 6 bases, with 12 bases between them. The germline CDR1 and CDR2 sequences are LGHNA and YNFKEQ. CDR3 sequence reads: CASTDWGAEAFF. The CDR3 DNA reads as TGTGCCAGCACCGACTGGGGGGCTGAAGCTTTCTTT.

This clonotype has more than one count but fewer than ten. The chain has TRBV5-1 and TRBJ2-1; D possibly corresponds to TRBD1 (6 bases). The CDR3 covers 14 residues. Trimming cost V 4 bases and J 4 bases, with 12 bases left between them. The V gene's germline CDR1 is SGHRS and CDR2 YFSETQ. CDR3 sequence (DNA): TGCGCCAGCAGCCCATGGGACAAGTACAATGAGCAGTTCTTC. Protein: CASSPWDKYNEQFF.

This clonotype appeared a few times. The chain combines TRBV5-1 with TRBJ1-1; 8 nucleotides line up with TRBD1. CDR1 and CDR2 from the germline V gene are SGHRS and YFSETQ. The CDR3 runs to 14 residues. J was trimmed by 3 bases and V by 4 bases; bases with no gene match: 5. This chain's CDR3 is CASSDQDRDTEAFF. CDR3 DNA: TGCGCCAGCAGCGACCAGGACAGGGACACTGAAGCTTTCTTT.

This clonotype was counted many times. This rearrangement joins TRBV28 to TRBJ2-7; possibly TRBD2 for D (6 bases). CDR3 length equals 14 residues. V gave up 3 bases and J gave up 3 bases, with 12 bases separating them. Germline CDR1 MDHEN, CDR2 SYDVKM. The CDR3 DNA reads TGTGCCAGCAGTTTCACCCCCGGGAGCTACGAGCAGTACGTC. Protein sequence: CASSFTPGSYEQYV.

J is TRBJ2-1 and V is TRBV27; no reliable D call. CDR1 and CDR2 from the germline V gene are MNHEY and SMNVEV (reference sequence). This CDR3 is 17 amino acids long. The ends were cut back, 4 bases at V and 0 bases at J, with 16 bases in the middle. CDR3 sequence: CASSYGPDRSSYNEQFF. The DNA of the CDR3 is TGTGCCAGCAGTTATGGCCCCGACCGTAGCTCCTACAATGAGCAGTTCTTC.

This clonotype has more than one count but fewer than ten. This chain connects TRBV29-1 to TRBJ2-7; no reliable D call. Germline V gene data show CDR1 as SQVTM and CDR2 as ANQGSEA. With 4 bases removed from V and 0 bases from J, the gap between germline ends came to 10 bases. CDR3 length equals 13 residues. The CDR3 spells CSVALISSYEQYF. The CDR3 DNA follows: TGCAGCGTTGCTCTAATTAGCTCCTACGAGCAGTACTTC.

V usage is TRBV4-2 and J usage is TRBJ1-2; weak D call: TRBD1 (5 bases). Trimming stripped 0 bases from V and 7 bases from J, with 15 bases between. This CDR3 is 15 amino acids long. Per the germline V gene, CDR1 is LGHNA and CDR2 is YNFKEQ. CDR3 protein: CASSQEQRGQTGYTF. CDR3 DNA sequence: TGTGCCAGCAGCCAAGAGCAGAGGGGTCAAACTGGCTACACCTTC.

The chain joins TRBV6-2 or TRBV6-3 to TRBJ1-1; TRBD1 is a possible D gene (5 bases). The V end was cut by 8 bases, the J end by 4 bases, with 17 bases between. Germline lookup yields CDR1 MNHEY and CDR2 SVGEGT. The CDR3 loop spans 14 amino acids. The CDR3 DNA reads TGTGCCAGCGACAAAGCGTTTGGGGGCACTGAAGCTTTCTTT. It encodes CASDKAFGGTEAFF.

The rearrangement uses TRBV27 and TRBJ2-2; D unresolved. V lost 4 bases, J lost 2 bases, and 5 bases lay in between. The CDR3 is made up of 13 amino acids. Germline lookup yields CDR1 MNHEY and CDR2 SMNVEV (reference sequence). The CDR3 DNA reads as TGTGCCAGCAGTTGGGTAAACACCGGGGAGCTGTTTTTT. Residues: CASSWVNTGELFF.